This note documents a single T cell receptor (beta chain) sequence. The antigen is not known. This entry comes from a study of shared clonotypes between healthy human individuals. Study-wide background: The cohort had a couple of women and three men, ages 18 to 49.

The naive CD8 population came from CD45RO-negative cells selected for CCR7, without terminally differentiated effector memory CD45RA+ cells. Trimming removed 5 bases from V and 2 bases from J, with 16 bases in between. The CDR3 runs to 15 residues. CDR1 and CDR2 from the germline V gene are SEHNR and FQNEAQ (reference sequence). Study-wide results and limits: Naive CD4 clonotypes were shared across several donors at roughly 5.3%.

Repertoires were generated with immunoSEQ multiplex PCR, while TCRdb's copy carries only in-frame clones and drops some. The sample contains around 580,000 clones, roughly 98% of which appear only once. What was sequenced was naive CD8+ T cells sorted from blood. This receptor was taken from a man aged 25-45 years in good health. The V call is TRBV7-9, the J call TRBJ2-7; perhaps TRBD1 as D (6 bases). The CDR3 DNA reads TGTGCCAGCAGCCAACAGGGTTTAAGGACCTACGAGCAGTACTTC. Translating it yields CASSQQGLRTYEQYF.